This T cell receptor (beta chain) was profiled in a study of Ad26.COV2.S vaccination and SARS-CoV-2 variants. Findings and caveats of the study: Substantial breadth was reportedly displayed by spike-specific CD8+ and CD4+ T cell responses after vaccination.

This clone came up many times. Its target is unknown. The length of the CDR3 is 17 residues. CDR1 is LGHNA and CDR2 is YNFKEQ in the germline V gene. The V gene lost 4 bases and the J gene lost 5 bases, with 23 bases spanning the gap. Treatment denoted: some 20 received Ad26.COV2.S at low or high dose, single or two shots; a few received placebo; per-sample allocation not given. Collection of the samples took place on day 63 after the first injection of vaccine or placebo. Vaccination employed an Ad26 vector expressing the Wuhan-strain SARS-CoV-2 spike. Assay: immunoSEQ multiplex PCR; the TCRdb copy retains only in-frame clones and omits some. The sample has some 340,000 clones, roughly 80% seen once.

The sequence was collected from a person between 18 and 60 years old who received the Ad26.COV2.S COVID-19 vaccine or a placebo. Sequenced here: peripheral blood, sampled in a trial of Ad26.COV2.S vaccine versus placebo. The chain joins TRBV4-2 to TRBJ2-5, with D unresolved. CDR3 sequence: CASSPRMVGSGGETQYF. In DNA form, the CDR3 reads TGTGCCAGCAGCCCCCGGATGGTGGGAAGTGGTGGGGAGACCCAGTACTTC.